Presented here are 14 T cell receptor beta chains from one specimen sequenced in a study of T cell repertoires in cytomegalovirus infection. One entry per CDR3 protein results from TCRdb running MiXCR on the reads. Of fewer than 250,000 distinct CDR3 sequences listed, 22% are singletons. Sequenced input: CD8+ T cells from PBMCs. These receptors came from a human donor in good health (CMV status not recorded). Some clones in this sample may be carry-over from other donors' samples.

This clonotype showed up many times. This rearrangement joins TRBV7-6 to TRBJ1-1; D not certain. Germline V CDR1 and CDR2: SGHVS, FNYEAQ. The CDR3 covers 13 residues. The V end was cut by 1 base, the J end by 0 bases, with 3 bases between. Here the CDR3 reads CASSLVLNTEAFF. The DNA for the CDR3 is TGTGCCAGCAGCTTAGTTTTGAACACTGAAGCTTTCTTT.

This clonotype came up many times. This sequence joins TRBV7-8 and TRBJ1-1, with 8 bases fitting TRBD1. V shed 1 base, J shed 8 bases, and the junction held 6 bases outside the gene matches. CDR3 length: 14 amino acids. Looked up from germline, CDR1 is SGHVS and CDR2 is FQNEAQ. This CDR3 reads CASSLDAGGPEAFF. Written as DNA, the CDR3 is TGTGCCAGCAGCTTAGATGCAGGGGGCCCCGAAGCTTTCTTT.

V usage is TRBV6-6 and J usage is TRBJ1-6; tentatively, D is TRBD1 (5 bases). V dropped 8 bases and J dropped 4 bases, with 18 bases sitting between them. From germline, CDR1 is MNHNY and CDR2 SVGAGI (reference sequence). This CDR3 is 16 amino acids long. This CDR3 reads CASSDRGAHYNSPLHF. The CDR3 DNA reads as TGTGCCAGCTCCGATCGAGGGGCGCATTATAATTCACCCCTCCACTTT.

This clonotype was seen ten or more times. J is TRBJ2-7 and V is TRBV7-6; D is tentatively TRBD1 or TRBD2 (6 bases each). This CDR3 spans 15 amino acids. The germline V gene has CDR1 SGHVS and CDR2 FNYEAQ. V shed 2 bases and J shed 4 bases, with 15 bases lying between them. CDR3 region: CASSLFQGRFYEQYF. The DNA for the CDR3 is TGTGCCAGCAGCTTATTTCAGGGGAGGTTTTACGAGCAGTACTTC.

This clonotype was picked up one time. A much bigger clone sits one base away, suggesting this may be a read error. V and J are TRBV24-1 and TRBJ1-5; D gene ambiguous. The V gene's germline CDR1 is KGHDR and CDR2 SFDVKD. V dropped 9 bases and J dropped 2 bases, with 10 bases sitting between them. CDR3 size: 13 residues. The CDR3 region is CATGGMGNQPQHF. In DNA form, the CDR3 reads TGTGCCACCGGAGGTATGGGCAATCAGCCCCAGCATTTT.

The chain uses TRBV29-1 and TRBJ2-7; D possibly matches TRBD1 or TRBD2 (6 bases each). Germline V gene lookup returns CDR1 SQVTM and CDR2 ANQGSEA. V lost 1 base and J 3 bases, leaving 19 bases between the germline ends. The length of the CDR3 is 16 residues. The CDR3 here is CSVEAGSGAPYYEQYF. CDR3 nucleotides: TGCAGCGTTGAAGCTGGCTCGGGGGCACCATACTACGAGCAGTACTTC.

This chain links TRBV12-3 or TRBV12-4 with TRBJ2-1; TRBD1 is a possible D gene (5 bases). V lost 1 base and J lost 3, with 13 bases in between. The CDR3 runs 16 residues. The CDR3 is CASSLGGYNFYNEQFF. CDR3 nucleotide sequence: TGTGCCAGCAGTTTAGGGGGCTACAACTTCTACAATGAGCAGTTCTTC.

In this sample, this clonotype turned up a few times. This chain joins TRBV5-1 and TRBJ1-1, with D possibly TRBD1 on 5 matching bases. V was pared by 4 bases and J by 12 bases, with 13 bases between. From germline, CDR1 is SGHRS and CDR2 YFSETQ. This CDR3 comprises 11 residues. Here the CDR3 reads CASSGTFGSFF. Here the CDR3 DNA reads TGCGCCAGCAGCGGGACGTTCGGGTCTTTCTTT.

This clonotype was picked up a small number of times. V is TRBV14 and J is TRBJ2-3; 7 nucleotides match TRBD1. Germline CDR1 reads SGHDN; CDR2 reads FVKESK. The CDR3 is 15 residues long. With 3 bases clipped from V and 0 bases from J, the junction kept 3 bases outside the gene matches. CDR3 nucleotide sequence: TGTGCCAGCAGCCACAGGGGGTCGAGCACAGATACGCAGTATTTT. It translates to CASSHRGSSTDTQYF.

The rearrangement joins TRBV20-1 to TRBJ2-7, with D maybe TRBD2 (7 bases). This CDR3 comprises 15 residues. Deletions cut 5 bases from V and 4 bases from J, with 21 bases between. Looked up from germline, CDR1 is DFQATT and CDR2 is SNEGSKA (reference sequence). The chain's CDR3 is CSAPQTGGVMYEQYF. The CDR3 nucleotides are TGCAGTGCTCCCCAGACGGGGGGCGTTATGTACGAGCAGTACTTC.

The gene calls are TRBV29-1 and TRBJ1-2, with D tentatively TRBD1 (6 bases). This CDR3 region has 13 residues. From germline, CDR1 is SQVTM and CDR2 ANQGSEA. Between the trimmed V and J ends, which lost 3 bases and 4 bases, there was a span of 12 bases. This CDR3 is CSVDTGNTYGYTF. CDR3 nucleotide sequence: TGCAGCGTTGACACAGGGAATACCTATGGCTACACCTTC.

V gene TRBV20-1 combines with J gene TRBJ2-4; perhaps TRBD2 as D (6 bases). Germline V lookup: CDR1 DFQATT, CDR2 SNEGSKA (reference sequence). CDR3 length equals 18 residues. The V gene lost 4 bases and the J gene lost 8 bases, with 30 bases spanning the gap. Here the CDR3 DNA reads TGCAGTGCTATTAGCGGCCCCTCGCAAGGTGTCGAAAGGGACATTCAGTACTTC. Residues: CSAISGPSQGVERDIQYF.

In this sample, this clonotype turned up a few times. This CDR3 reads CAISEVAGGSETQYF. CDR3 DNA sequence: TGTGCCATCAGTGAAGTAGCGGGGGGCTCTGAGACCCAGTACTTC. This chain uses TRBV10-3 with TRBJ2-5; 10 bases agree with TRBD2. Germline V gives CDR1 ENHRY, CDR2 SYGVKD. This CDR3 region has 15 residues. After removal of 3 bases from V and 5 bases from J, the junction contained 6 bases not matched to a gene.

A note on this clonotype: One base away lies a much larger clone, so this may be a sequencing read error. Here the CDR3 omits its conserved ending phenylalanine or tryptophan, so a read error is the likely source. V and J are TRBV7-4 and TRBJ2-3; D gene uncertain. Germline V gives CDR1 SGHVT, CDR2 SQSDAQ. The CDR3 loop spans 13 amino acids. Between the trimmed V and J ends, which lost 7 bases and 2 bases, there was a span of 10 bases. For the CDR3, the DNA is TGTGCCAGCAAAAGGCAGAACACAGATACGCAGTATCTT. This codes for CASKRQNTDTQYL.